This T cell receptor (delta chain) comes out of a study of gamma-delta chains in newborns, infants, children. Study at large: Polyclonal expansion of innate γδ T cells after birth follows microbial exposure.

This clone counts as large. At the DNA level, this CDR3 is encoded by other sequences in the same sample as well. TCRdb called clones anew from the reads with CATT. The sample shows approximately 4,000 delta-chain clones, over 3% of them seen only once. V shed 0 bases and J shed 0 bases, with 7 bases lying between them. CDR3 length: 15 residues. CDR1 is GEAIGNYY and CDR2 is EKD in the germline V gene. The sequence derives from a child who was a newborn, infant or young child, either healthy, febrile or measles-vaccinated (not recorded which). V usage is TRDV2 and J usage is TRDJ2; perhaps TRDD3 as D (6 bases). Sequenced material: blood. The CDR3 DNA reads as TGTGCCTGTGACACCGGGGGAGCTTTGACAGCACAACTCTTCTTT. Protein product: CACDTGGALTAQLFF.